One and the same sample provided the 31 T cell receptor beta chains below, sequenced in a study of PD-L1 blockade in urothelial cancer. Some clones are missing from TCRdb's copy, which holds only in-frame ones; the method was immunoSEQ multiplex PCR. In the table there are about 76,000 clones, about 85% of which are singletons. Specimen: PBMCs, collected around atezolizumab (anti-PD-L1) treatment. The source is a man between 70 and 80 years old with urothelial cancer.

This rearrangement joins TRBV19 to TRBJ2-7; weak D call: TRBD2 (6 bases). Looked up from germline, CDR1 is LNHDA and CDR2 is SQIVND (reference sequence). The length of the CDR3 is 16 residues. V lost 0 bases and J lost 4, with 16 bases in between. The CDR3 spells CASSIEEGTGIYEQYF. DNA for the CDR3: TGTGCCAGTAGTATAGAAGAGGGGACTGGAATATACGAGCAGTACTTC.

This chain uses TRBV6-5 with TRBJ2-7; 8 positions agree with TRBD2. In germline, CDR1 is MNHEY, CDR2 SVGAGI. J was trimmed by 4 bases and V by 6 bases; bases with no gene match: 8. The CDR3 consists of 14 residues. This chain's CDR3 is CASSLTSGPYEQYF. CDR3 DNA sequence: TGTGCCAGCAGCCTTACTAGCGGACCTTACGAGCAGTACTTC.

DNA for the CDR3: TGTGCCAGCAGGGTAACTAGCGGGATCTACGAGCAGTACTTC. Translated: CASRVTSGIYEQYF. The V gene is TRBV28, the J gene TRBJ2-7; 10 nucleotides align to TRBD2. Germline V gene data show CDR1 as MDHEN and CDR2 as SYDVKM. CDR3 length equals 14 residues. With V trimmed by 6 bases and J by 3 bases, 5 bases remained unmatched.

Details on this clone: The sample holds other DNA sequences that translate to the same CDR3. The chain has TRBV28 and TRBJ1-5, with TRBD1 matching 9 bases. The V segment lost 6 bases and the J segment 4 bases; nucleotides outside the gene matches: 1. Germline-derived CDR1 and CDR2 are MDHEN and SYDVKM. This CDR3 is 13 amino acids long. The CDR3 region is CASRGTGNQPQHF. In DNA form, the CDR3 reads TGTGCCAGCAGGGGGACAGGGAATCAGCCCCAGCATTTT.

The J gene is TRBJ1-4, the V gene TRBV7-3; 8 bases align to TRBD1. The ends lost 3 bases at V and 2 bases at J; junction bases unmatched: 14. The CDR3 has 19 amino acids. Germline CDR1 is SGHTA and CDR2 is FQGTGA. CDR3 nucleotide sequence: TGTGCCAGCAGCTTCCAGACCCCACAGACAGGGGAGACTAATGAAAAACTGTTTTTT. It specifies CASSFQTPQTGETNEKLFF.

The genes are TRBV6-1 and TRBJ2-7; 11 bases match TRBD1. Germline values: CDR1 MNHNS, CDR2 SASEGT. With V trimmed by 8 bases and J by 2 bases, 5 bases remained unmatched. CDR3 length: 14 residues. The CDR3 bases are TGTGCCAGCGCCTTGGGACAGGGGGCCTACGAGCAGTACTTC. Amino acids: CASALGQGAYEQYF.

The count of this clone is one. The chain joins TRBV5-4 to TRBJ1-4, with D possibly TRBD1 on 5 matching bases. Germline V lookup: CDR1 SGHNT, CDR2 YYREEE (reference sequence). This CDR3 is built from 13 residues. V lost 0 bases to trimming and J lost 11 bases, with 11 bases between them. The CDR3 reads CASSLDGGWKLFF. CDR3 sequence (DNA): TGTGCCAGCAGCTTGGACGGGGGGTGGAAACTGTTTTTT.

The chain joins TRBV6-5 to TRBJ1-2; D gene unclear. V was trimmed by 2 bases and J by 8 bases, leaving 12 bases between them. CDR3 length: 13 amino acids. Germline lookup yields CDR1 MNHEY and CDR2 SVGAGI. The CDR3 spells CASSYRVEGGYTF. CDR3 nucleotide sequence: TGTGCCAGCAGTTACCGGGTCGAGGGAGGCTACACCTTC.

This chain joins TRBV5-4 and TRBJ2-5; no firm D call. Deletions cut 0 bases from V and 4 bases from J, with 4 bases between. The germline gives CDR1 SGHNT, CDR2 YYREEE (reference sequence). The CDR3 loop spans 12 amino acids. In DNA form, the CDR3 reads TGTGCCAGCAGCTTGGACGGAGAGACCCAGTACTTC. Protein: CASSLDGETQYF.

This clone appeared a few times. The chain links TRBV9 to TRBJ2-1; 8 bases agree with TRBD2. The trim removed 4 bases at V and 4 bases at J, leaving 16 bases unmatched. The CDR3 sequence is 18 residues long. CDR1 is SGDLS and CDR2 is YYNGEE in the germline V gene. In nucleotides, the CDR3 is TGTGCCAGCAGCCCCCCGGCTAATAGCGGGAAGGGGTACAATGAGCAGTTCTTC. Translating it yields CASSPPANSGKGYNEQFF. Looking up the rest from reference TRBV9 and TRBJ2-1 gives the full variable domain: DSGVTQTPKHLITATGQRVTLRCSPRSGDLSVYWYQQSLDQGLQFLIQYYNGEERAKGNILERFSAQQFPDLHSELNLSSLELGDSALYFCASSPPANSGKGYNEQFFGPGTRLTVL.

The chain employs TRBV27 and TRBJ1-5, with 7 nucleotides matching TRBD1. Germline loops: CDR1 MNHEY, CDR2 SMNVEV (reference sequence). The ends lost 0 bases at V and 4 bases at J; junction bases unmatched: 3. The CDR3 is 15 amino acids. The CDR3 region is CASSLSQGDNQPQHF. CDR3 sequence (DNA): TGTGCCAGCAGTTTATCTCAGGGGGATAATCAGCCCCAGCATTTT.

The chain couples TRBV5-1 to TRBJ1-3, with unresolved D. CDR3 length: 15 residues. CDR1 is SGHRS, CDR2 YFSETQ, per germline. V was trimmed by 0 bases and J by 8 bases, leaving 15 bases between them. The CDR3 DNA follows: TGCGCCAGCAGCTTGGAAGACGGTGACTGGGACACCATATATTTT. Its protein product is CASSLEDGDWDTIYF.

This clone was observed a few times. V gene TRBV11-2 combines with J gene TRBJ2-4, with D perhaps matching TRBD1 (5 bases). V was shortened by 5 bases and J by 1 base, with 12 bases between the two germline ends. This CDR3 is 15 amino acids long. Germline V gene sequence: CDR1 SGHAT, CDR2 FQNNGV. The CDR3 DNA reads as TGTGCCAGCAGCCTCACAGGTGCGGCCAAAAACATTCAGTACTTC. It codes for CASSLTGAAKNIQYF.

V usage is TRBV20-1 and J usage is TRBJ2-1; the match to TRBD1 covers 7 bases. CDR3 length: 10 amino acids. The V segment lost 5 bases and the J segment 13 bases; nucleotides outside the gene matches: 5. Germline V gives CDR1 DFQATT, CDR2 SNEGSKA (reference sequence). This CDR3 is CSAVTGRQFF. For the CDR3, the DNA is TGCAGTGCTGTGACAGGGCGCCAGTTCTTC.

The chain uses TRBV25-1 and TRBJ2-5, with D possibly TRBD1 on 5 matching bases. The J call could be wrong; TRBJ2-7 is a better fit for the DNA end. Germline-derived CDR1 and CDR2 are MGHDK and SYGVNS. CDR3 length equals 13 residues. CDR3 bases: TGTGCCAGCAGTGACGGACATTTCTACGAGCAGTACTTC. It is translated as CASSDGHFYEQYF.

V is TRBV7-9 and J is TRBJ2-1; 16 nucleotides match TRBD2. The CDR3 loop spans 19 amino acids. Unmatched junction bases numbered 6, after V lost 4 bases and J lost 0 bases. Looked up from germline, CDR1 is SEHNR and CDR2 is FQNEAQ (reference sequence). This CDR3 reads CASSSGTSGRASSYNEQFF. In DNA form, the CDR3 reads TGTGCCAGCAGCTCCGGGACTAGCGGGAGGGCCAGCTCCTACAATGAGCAGTTCTTC.

DNA for the CDR3: TGTGCCAGTAGTATCACAGGGCTCGCCTACGAGCAGTACTTC. This translates into CASSITGLAYEQYF. The V call is TRBV19, the J call TRBJ2-7, with a possible D match to TRBD1 (6 bases). This CDR3 is built from 14 residues. Trimming removed 3 bases at V and 2 bases at J, with 11 bases between. Germline-derived CDR1 and CDR2 are LNHDA and SQIVND (reference sequence).

This clone was picked up a small number of times. The CDR3 sequence is CASRGQGGLYYGYTF. The CDR3 nucleotides are TGTGCCAGCAGAGGACAGGGTGGGCTATATTATGGCTACACCTTC. The V and J genes are TRBV28 and TRBJ1-2; 8 nucleotides match TRBD1. Per the germline V gene, CDR1 is MDHEN and CDR2 is SYDVKM. The CDR3 contains 15 residues. Germline trimming cut 6 bases from V and 5 bases from J; bases unmatched to any gene: 11.

This chain connects TRBV11-2 to TRBJ1-2; TRBD1 aligns across 8 bases. Germline trimming cut 5 bases from V and 6 bases from J; bases unmatched to any gene: 14. Germline V gene data show CDR1 as SGHAT and CDR2 as FQNNGV. The CDR3 runs 16 residues. The CDR3 is CASSLRTGIYKDGYTF. Written as DNA, the CDR3 is TGTGCCAGCAGCCTCCGGACAGGGATTTATAAAGATGGCTACACCTTC.

J is TRBJ2-3 and V is TRBV5-4, with D perhaps TRBD2 (5 bases). The CDR3 spans 16 residues. The V end was cut by 3 bases, the J end by 0 bases, with 14 bases between. Germline-derived CDR1 and CDR2 are SGHNT and YYREEE (reference sequence). Written as DNA, the CDR3 is TGTGCCAGCAGCTGGACCCTAGCAAAAAGCACAGATACGCAGTATTTT. Translating gives CASSWTLAKSTDTQYF. The variable domain in full, with the rest retrieved from reference TRBV5-4 and TRBJ2-3, is ETGVTQSPTHLIKTRGQQVTLRCSSQSGHNTVSWYQQALGQGPQFIFQYYREEENGRGNFPPRFSGLQFPNYSSELNVNALELDDSALYLCASSWTLAKSTDTQYFGPGTRLTVL.

The V call is TRBV27, the J call TRBJ2-3, with D possibly TRBD1 on 5 matching bases. The CDR3 is made up of 15 amino acids. With 2 bases removed from V and 0 bases from J, the gap between germline ends came to 9 bases. CDR1 is MNHEY and CDR2 is SMNVEV in the germline V gene (reference sequence). CDR3 protein: CASSLSRASTDTQYF. The CDR3 coding sequence is TGTGCCAGCAGTTTAAGCAGGGCTAGCACAGATACGCAGTATTTT.

This chain links TRBV28 with TRBJ2-7; 8 bases line up with TRBD1. Germline V gene lookup returns CDR1 MDHEN and CDR2 SYDVKM. This CDR3 is 15 amino acids long. V trimming: 4 bases; J trimming: 4 bases; junction bases outside the gene matches: 9. CDR3 loop: CASSSYGQGRYEQYF. The CDR3 bases are TGTGCCAGCAGTTCATACGGACAGGGTCGATACGAGCAGTACTTC. The whole variable domain, remainder taken from reference TRBV28 and TRBJ2-7, is DVKVTQSSRYLVKRTGEKVFLECVQDMDHENMFWYRQDPGLGLRLIYFSYDVKMKEKGDIPEGYSVSREKKERFSLILESASTNQTSMYLCASSSYGQGRYEQYFGPGTRLTVT.

This rearrangement joins TRBV5-1 to TRBJ2-2; D not resolved. The CDR3 length is 16 residues. From germline, CDR1 is SGHRS and CDR2 YFSETQ. V was cut by 1 base and J by 10 bases, with 20 bases left in between. CDR3 in DNA: TGCGCCAGCAGCTTGACCGGAGACCTCCGTTCGGCGGAGCTGTTTTTT. Translation: CASSLTGDLRSAELFF.

The DNA for the CDR3 is TGCGCCAGCAGCCAAGCTGGAGGGTGGAATGAAAAACTGTTTTTT. Translation gives CASSQAGGWNEKLFF. The rearrangement links TRBV4-1 to TRBJ1-4; the D is unclear. Trimming removed 1 base at V and 5 bases at J, with 11 bases between. The CDR3 length is 15 residues. Germline V gene data show CDR1 as MGHRA and CDR2 as YSYEKL.

The chain couples TRBV29-1 to TRBJ2-3; maybe TRBD1 (7 bases). Trimming removed 7 bases at V and 5 bases at J, with 19 bases between. Germline CDR1 reads SQVTM; CDR2 reads ANQGSEA. This CDR3 is 14 amino acids long. The CDR3 DNA reads TGCAGCGGGAGGGACAGCGCCTGGGGAGATACGCAGTATTTT. Translated: CSGRDSAWGDTQYF.

This rearrangement joins TRBV9 to TRBJ2-2; tentatively, D is TRBD2 (6 bases). V lost 0 bases, J lost 1 base, and 16 bases lay in between. Germline CDR1 reads SGDLS; CDR2 reads YYNGEE. The CDR3 loop spans 18 amino acids. The DNA for the CDR3 is TGTGCCAGCAGCGTAGGAGGACGGATTAGCGGGAACACCGGGGAGCTGTTTTTT. Amino acids: CASSVGGRISGNTGELFF.

CDR3 coding DNA: TGTGCCAGCAGCTTTGAGGACAGGACTTTTTACGAGCAGTACTTC. Translated: CASSFEDRTFYEQYF. This chain links TRBV11-2 with TRBJ2-7, with TRBD1 matching over 7 bases. The trim removed 3 bases at V and 4 bases at J, leaving 9 bases unmatched. Per the germline V gene, CDR1 is SGHAT and CDR2 is FQNNGV. The CDR3 is made up of 15 amino acids.

On this clone: With a much larger clone just one base away, this may be a read error. This same CDR3 is encoded by further DNA sequences in the sample. The gene calls are TRBV27 and TRBJ1-2; no definite D call. Germline loops: CDR1 MNHEY, CDR2 SMNVEV (reference sequence). V lost 3 bases and J 1 base, leaving 6 bases between the germline ends. The CDR3 is 13 amino acids. As DNA, the CDR3 is TGTGCCAGCAGTTTCGAGGGTAACTATGGCTACACCTTC. It specifies CASSFEGNYGYTF.

This rearrangement joins TRBV6-1 to TRBJ1-5; TRBD1 agrees at 9 bases. CDR3 length: 14 residues. V trimming: 8 bases; J trimming: 6 bases; junction bases outside the gene matches: 8. Germline-derived CDR1 and CDR2 are MNHNS and SASEGT. CDR3 amino acids: CASETGGAGQPQHF. The CDR3 DNA reads as TGTGCCAGCGAAACAGGGGGCGCGGGTCAGCCCCAGCATTTT.

The chain has TRBV5-4 and TRBJ2-1, with 10 bases identical to TRBD2. The CDR3 extends over 15 amino acids. Germline values: CDR1 SGHNT, CDR2 YYREEE (reference sequence). With 4 bases clipped from V and 2 bases from J, the junction kept 3 bases outside the gene matches. The CDR3 nucleotides are TGTGCCAGCAGCCGCAGCGGGAGGGCCTACAATGAGCAGTTCTTC. This gives the protein CASSRSGRAYNEQFF. Variable domain in full (rest from reference TRBV5-4 and TRBJ2-1): ETGVTQSPTHLIKTRGQQVTLRCSSQSGHNTVSWYQQALGQGPQFIFQYYREEENGRGNFPPRFSGLQFPNYSSELNVNALELDDSALYLCASSRSGRAYNEQFFGPGTRLTVL.

V usage is TRBV7-9 and J usage is TRBJ2-1, with 7 bases that match TRBD2. CDR1 is SEHNR and CDR2 is FQNEAQ in the germline V gene (reference sequence). The ends lost 0 bases at V and 4 bases at J; junction bases unmatched: 6. The CDR3 has 16 residues. The CDR3 reads CASSLAGGIPYNEQFF. CDR3 in DNA: TGTGCCAGCAGCTTAGCGGGGGGGATACCTTACAATGAGCAGTTCTTC.